The following is a T cell receptor (beta chain) sequence with its context. Its specificity is unknown. The repertoire was sequenced with immunoSEQ multiplex PCR; TCRdb's copy has only in-frame clones and lacks some. The sample shows roughly 40,000 clones, around nine tenths of them seen only once. The CDR3 spans 15 residues. V lost 1 base and J 1 base, leaving 10 bases between the germline ends. Germline V lookup: CDR1 SGHRS, CDR2 YFSETQ. These data belong to a study of T cells in localized non-small cell lung cancer. Study results and limitations: Uninvolved adjacent lung showed peak T cell clonality, exceeding tumor.

The V and J genes are TRBV5-1 and TRBJ2-3; a weak D match, TRBD2 (6 bases). This sequence originates from a man between 18 and 55 years old with stage I lung adenocarcinoma. The material was peripheral blood, obtained before any cancer treatment. The CDR3 region is CASSLMRGGTDTQYF. The CDR3 DNA reads TGCGCCAGCAGCTTGATGCGGGGCGGCACAGATACGCAGTATTTT.